The clone carrying this T cell receptor (beta chain) was counted at least ten times. The antigen is undetermined. V lost 8 bases, J lost 3 bases, and 3 bases stayed unmatched. CDR1 and CDR2 from the germline V gene are SNHLY and FYNNEI. The CDR3 is made up of 13 amino acids. Time point specified: patch test 2, 6 weeks after DPC sensitization. Treatment of the sample: therapeutic diphenylcyclopropenone sensitization with weekly scalp DPC. TCRdb independently ran MiXCR on the RACE reads; one entry per CDR3 protein. The table lists nearly 55,000 distinct CDR3 sequences, 8.5% to 10% of them singletons. This record comes from a study of human T cells and chemical hapten exposure. About the study: Patients, mostly women, had alopecia areata, alopecia totalis or alopecia universalis.

Notes on the study in general: It was expanded TCRs that formed significantly more large CDR3 similarity clusters than controls did.

This sample comprised whole blood, obtained in connection with sensitization to the hapten diphenylcyclopropenone (DPC). The receptor was isolated from a woman in her forties or fifties with alopecia areata. Some clones in this sample may be carry-over from other donors' samples. The chain recombines TRBV2 with TRBJ2-5; 10 bases match TRBD1. CDR3 residues: CASLGQGKETQYF. For the CDR3, the DNA is TGTGCCAGCTTGGGACAGGGGAAAGAGACCCAGTACTTC.